The rows below give T cell receptor beta chains drawn from one sample of a study of T cell clonotyping in hematopoietic cell transplantation. The table came from immunoSEQ multiplex PCR; TCRdb's copy has only in-frame clones and leaves some out. In the table there are roughly 5,000 clones, more than 60% of which are singletons. Sequencing was performed on PBMCs, taken 100 days after allogeneic stem cell transplant. These receptors came from a male patient in his fifties who had an allogeneic stem cell transplant from an unrelated donor, so the T cells may come from the graft donor. Some clones in this sample may be carry-over from other donors' samples. CDR3s include the opening cysteine and the closing phenylalanine or tryptophan. The order of the fields is V gene, J gene, CDR3 protein.

TRBV6-8,TRBJ1-4,CASSYRKAREKLFF
TRBV30,TRBJ2-1,CAWSGGNEQFF
TRBV7-2,TRBJ2-7,CASSFSPYEQYF
TRBV30,TRBJ2-3,CAWSVGTGYGTQYF
TRBV15,TRBJ2-5,CATSRLWGSGTQYF
TRBV6-5,TRBJ2-1,CASIQKGGRREQFF
TRBV5-1,TRBJ1-1,CASSQGQYPEAFF
TRBV5-4,TRBJ1-3,CASSFPGDSGNTIYF
TRBV5-1,TRBJ1-1,CASSLDGQAAEAFF
TRBV9,TRBJ2-7,CASSVSSAELYEQYF
TRBV6-5,TRBJ2-3,CASSYPDTQYF
TRBV6-6,TRBJ1-2,CASRQPGTGNWDGYTF
TRBV5-1,TRBJ2-1,CASTISSGASNEQFF
TRBV29-1,TRBJ1-2,CSVLTGTGYGYTF
TRBV10-3,TRBJ1-4,CATTKGVNEKLFF
TRBV30,TRBJ1-6,CATADISSPLHF
TRBV5-4,TRBJ1-2,CASSGDRGYFYGYTF
TRBV5-1,TRBJ2-5,CASSLAEAGVTETQYF
TRBV25-1,TRBJ2-5,CASSESSSGEAQYF
TRBV29-1,TRBJ2-4,CSVGDAGNIQYF
TRBV28,TRBJ2-3,CASRARDRGPDTQYF
TRBV14,TRBJ1-1,CASSQRHYREGGTEAFF
TRBV30,TRBJ1-5,CAWTSTGRGPQHF
TRBV7-2,TRBJ2-3,CASSLVGAGGAADTQYF
TRBV19,TRBJ2-2,CASSMWEKVGGELFF
TRBV30,TRBJ2-1,CAWSTLAGDQDEQFF
TRBV10-3,TRBJ1-5,CASGTGDNNQPQHF
TRBV27,TRBJ2-5,CASSRGGWETQYF
TRBV5-4,TRBJ2-5,CASSLERVRDQETQYF
TRBV4-2,TRBJ2-3,CASSVRQAPRTDTQYF
TRBV30,TRBJ1-5,CAWTRDGRNQPQHF
TRBV6-5,TRBJ2-7,CATLRQGRGEQYF
TRBV6-5,TRBJ1-2,CASSYGIGQFYGYTF
TRBV9,TRBJ1-1,CASSAYTGTPNTEAFF
TRBV28,TRBJ2-7,CASSSYYEQYF
TRBV25-1,TRBJ1-1,CASRDRRTEAFF
TRBV23-1,TRBJ2-2,CASSQGTANTGELFF
TRBV27,TRBJ2-3,CASIPDVFGGLSSTDTQYF
TRBV7-3,TRBJ1-1,CASSSGVNTEAFF
TRBV29-1,TRBJ2-1,CSVGDNEQFF
TRBV2,TRBJ2-7,CASSGAGQLYYEQYF
TRBV19,TRBJ2-7,CASSIKLAGPYEQYF
TRBV6-1,TRBJ2-5,CASSELGGSGETQYF
TRBV4-3,TRBJ2-3,CASSQDLGSGDFTDTQYF
TRBV4-3,TRBJ1-5,CASSQVAGNQPQHF
TRBV5-1,TRBJ1-2,CASSTSTGSVGYTF
TRBV5-4,TRBJ1-2,CASSLRLGANYGYTF
TRBV7-8,TRBJ1-1,CASSFQTLGNTEAFF
TRBV30,TRBJ2-6,CAWSVWGTGANVLTF
TRBV7-2,TRBJ1-2,CASSPGQGLYGYTF
TRBV29-1,TRBJ2-7,CSVRDNLYEQYF
TRBV27,TRBJ2-3,CASSLSISGTGDYTQYF
TRBV28,TRBJ1-2,CASSLPLNRGHGYTF
TRBV6-1,TRBJ1-1,CASSDLRITEAFF